The text below deals with one T cell receptor beta chain. As yet, its antigen is unknown. The data stem from a study of cytomegalovirus exposure and HLA in healthy donors. General observations from the study: In vitro experiments confirmed that a few CMV-associated chains were specific for CMV antigens. The tendency of first-cohort TCR clusters to co-occur in the roughly 120 validation repertoires was identified by a subsequent analysis.

Method: immunoSEQ multiplex PCR; TCRdb's copy keeps in-frame clones and lacks some. The table shows 70,000 to 95,000 clones, with over 85% occurring only once. Germline V gene data show CDR1 as MNHEY and CDR2 as SVGAGI. With V trimmed by 6 bases and J by 12 bases, 10 bases remained unmatched. CDR3 length equals 14 residues. This chain connects TRBV6-5 to TRBJ2-1; 11 positions match TRBD2. The sequence came from a woman between 25 and 40 years old in good health and CMV-seronegative. What was sequenced was PBMCs. This CDR3 reads CASSPGIAGGRQFF. As DNA, the CDR3 is TGTGCCAGCAGCCCGGGGATAGCGGGAGGGCGGCAGTTCTTC.